The 7 T cell receptor beta chains presented below share a single source sample, sequenced in a study of identical twins. TCRdb re-derived calls from the 5' RACE reads in MiXCR, one entry per CDR3 protein. This table has around 650,000 distinct CDR3 sequences, 7.1% appearing once. This sample also belongs to another study, concerning yellow fever vaccine responses in identical twins.

Source material: PBMCs. The receptors originated from a woman younger than 30 in good health.

This clonotype came up a few times. V gene TRBV18 combines with J gene TRBJ2-1; 11 nucleotides match TRBD2. CDR3 size: 18 residues. Germline CDR1 KGHSH, CDR2 LQKENI. The ends lost 2 bases at V and 0 bases at J; junction bases unmatched: 6. CDR3 region: CASSPRPLAGGSYNEQFF. DNA of the CDR3: TGTGCCAGCTCACCAAGACCTCTAGCGGGAGGCTCCTACAATGAGCAGTTCTTC.

This clonotype has at least ten counts. At one boundary the junction diverges from the germline segment, which might be a read error. V usage is TRBV5-1 and J usage is TRBJ1-1; no clear D gene. This CDR3 region has 13 residues. CDR1 is SGHRS, CDR2 YFSETQ, per germline. The CDR3 reads CASSLSSNTEAFF. The CDR3 region has the DNA TGTGCCAGCAGCTTATCTTCGAACACTGAAGCTTTCTTT.

This clonotype was seen only a few times. The V call is TRBV5-1, the J call TRBJ2-7; the match to TRBD2 covers 10 bases. V lost 3 bases, J lost 5 bases, and 8 bases stayed unmatched. This CDR3 region has 15 residues. Germline-derived CDR1 and CDR2 are SGHRS and YFSETQ. The CDR3 DNA is TGCGCCAGCAGCTGGGCCGGGACTAGCGTGCACGAGCAGTACTTC. It translates to CASSWAGTSVHEQYF.

This clonotype was detected ten times or more. CDR3 DNA: TGTGCCAGCAGTCCCGGGACTAGCGGACACACAGATACGCAGTATTTT. Translating gives CASSPGTSGHTDTQYF. This chain links TRBV12-3 or TRBV12-4 with TRBJ2-3, with 11 bases aligning to TRBD2. The CDR3 is made up of 16 amino acids. Unmatched junction bases numbered 6, after V lost 5 bases and J lost 2 bases.

The chain carries TRBV29-1 and TRBJ2-1, with 16 bases that match TRBD2. Germline V lookup: CDR1 SQVTM, CDR2 ANQGSEA. CDR3 length equals 19 residues. Trimming took 2 bases from V and 1 from J; bases not matched to a gene: 8. The CDR3 here is CSVELGLAGGGESYNEQFF. As DNA, the CDR3 is TGCAGCGTTGAATTGGGACTAGCGGGGGGGGGCGAATCCTACAATGAGCAGTTCTTC.

This clonotype came up a few times. This rearrangement joins TRBV6-1 to TRBJ2-2; D is unresolved. From germline, CDR1 is MNHNS and CDR2 SASEGT. V lost 2 bases and J lost 1, with 5 bases in between. This CDR3 has 14 amino acids. CDR3 DNA: TGTGCCAGCAGTGAAATGTGGAACACCGGGGAGCTGTTTTTT. This codes for CASSEMWNTGELFF.

The chain links TRBV4-1 to TRBJ2-5; D not certain. The CDR3 consists of 15 residues. The V end was cut by 2 bases, the J end by 0 bases, with 10 bases between. Germline CDR1 and CDR2: MGHRA and YSYEKL. The CDR3 region has the DNA TGCGCCAGCAGCCAATACTGGAGCGACCAAGAGACCCAGTACTTC. Its translation: CASSQYWSDQETQYF.